This T cell receptor beta chain was retrieved from a study of T cell repertoires in cytomegalovirus infection. On the study more broadly: Use of recently identified HLA-C-restricted and well-studied HLA-B-restricted CMV epitopes was part of the study. Both a matching HLA type and CMV infection were indicated by public TCR beta signatures.

There are 16 residues in the CDR3. Germline CDR1 SGHAT, CDR2 FQNNGV. The V gene end was trimmed by 1 base and the J gene end by 8 bases; junction bases not matched to a gene: 6. TCRdb reprocessed the reads with MiXCR, giving one entry per CDR3 protein. The table records some 350,000 distinct CDR3 sequences, about 28% of them present only once. Worth noting for this clonotype: Its matching antigen is unknown.

This specimen was cultured PBMCs, taken from culture after CMV antigen stimulation. This sequence was found in a human donor in good health (CMV status not recorded). Some clones in this sample may be carry-over from other donors' samples. This sequence joins TRBV11-2 and TRBJ2-2, with 11 bases fitting TRBD2. The CDR3 spells CASSLALAGGAGELFF. CDR3 coding DNA: TGTGCCAGCAGCTTAGCGCTAGCGGGGGGAGCGGGGGAGCTGTTTTTT.